This TCR beta chain was found in a study of long-term antiretroviral therapy in people with HIV. Whole-study context: It was about a decade before the 2015 immediate-ART recommendation that the earliest samples were taken.

Germline loops: CDR1 SGDLS, CDR2 YYNGEE. Trimming cost V 6 bases and J 1 base; bases outside gene matches: 5. The CDR3 is 14 residues long. Only one count was recorded for this clone. An immunoSEQ assay, version v3.0, was performed at survey level. Repertoires were generated with immunoSEQ multiplex PCR, while TCRdb's copy carries only in-frame clones and drops some. The sample records 15,000 or so clones, over 70% being singletons. The source material was unsorted PBMCs, sampled 0.3 years before starting antiretroviral therapy. The J gene is TRBJ2-5, the V gene TRBV9; TRBD2 agrees at 8 bases. This TCR was sampled from a man over 45 with HIV. CDR3 protein: CASNRAGGQETQYF. The CDR3 DNA sequence: TGTGCCAGCAACAGGGCGGGAGGCCAAGAGACCCAGTACTTC. The complete variable domain, with remaining parts taken from reference TRBV9 and TRBJ2-5, reads DSGVTQTPKHLITATGQRVTLRCSPRSGDLSVYWYQQSLDQGLQFLIQYYNGEERAKGNILERFSAQQFPDLHSELNLSSLELGDSALYFCASNRAGGQETQYFGPGTRLLVL.